The present T cell receptor beta chain was sequenced within a study of blood T cell repertoires in COVID-19 (dated by TCRdb to the early 2020s). With regard to the full study: Samples covering the acute and convalescent phases of COVID-19 were provided by collaborators in the United States, Italy and Spain. Where HLA class I and class II types were available, the types were taken from metadata supplied by the sample provider, not from assay-based typing. The material from the prospective study consisted of cDNA or gDNA derived from T cells, B-cell-depleted T cells, or PBMCs. The dataset comprised deeply sampled blood TCRbeta repertoires from subjects exposed to, actively infected with, or recovered from COVID-19. The sample metadata nearly always contained a de-identified subject ID, COVID-19 status, age in years and sex. Samples came from the ongoing ImmuneRACE study (first 160 participants) plus 1,254 subjects from 6 global collaborators. The repertoires were released in a freely available public database meant as a resource for research on the immune response to SARS-CoV-2.

General conclusions and limits of the study: The amount of clinical and demographic metadata varied by source and participant and was provided uncurated.

V is trimmed back by 4 bases and J by 4 bases, and the junction contains 11 bases that no gene match accounts for. Including cysteine and phenylalanine, the CDR3 has 16 amino acids. Only the CDR3 DNA is retained, 48 bases long and in frame from the first base. Via the germline V gene, CDR1 is LGHNA and CDR2 YNFKEQ. Participants in the prospective study were aged roughly 18 to 100 years, lived in over 20 United States geographic areas, and enrolled through a virtual design. Cohort assignment in the prospective study relied on participant-reported clinical history from a screening survey and a study questionnaire. ImmuneRACE Cohort 3 recovered participants were defined by two consecutive negative NP/OP PCR tests, healthcare professional clearance, or symptom resolution. In the prospective study, whole blood, serum and a nasopharyngeal or oropharyngeal swab were collected from each participant by mobile phlebotomists. Over a roughly 2-month period, participants in the prospective study had the option of providing additional blood draws and questionnaires. Before DNA extraction, blood samples from the prospective study were shipped at room temperature or frozen.

The immunoSEQ Assay, a bias-controlled multiplex PCR, was used to amplify TCRbeta CDR3 regions from genomic DNA. On the authors' methods: The number of nucleated cells in each sample was estimated by amplification of reference gene primers within the assay. Sequence reads were collapsed and filtered to measure the absolute abundance of every unique TCRbeta CDR3 rearrangement. For each sample, productive Simpson clonality was calculated as the square root of Simpson's diversity index across productive rearrangements. Sourced from immuneACCESS, this table was stored by TCRdb with only in-frame sequences that have V and J called. A share of the clones is absent; for the studies checked, an unresolved V gene accounts for under half, and the remainder has no known explanation. V and J calls and clone size come straight from that table; D and trimming were deduced from the DNA. For this sample the table gives around 300,000 clones, of which roughly 86% were detected only once. About 2.6% of the sample belongs to the ten largest clones.

For this clone: Its recognized antigen is unknown. One base away there is no much larger clone; base qualities are not given.

The clonotype originates from a woman under 30 who had recovered from COVID-19. The sequencing input was PBMCs or T cells enriched from blood (not recorded which). This receptor chain uses TRBV4-2 and TRBJ2-3; 7 nucleotides in the junction match TRBD1. The DNA is as follows: TGTGCCAGCAGCCCGGTGGGGCAGGGGGAGCCAGATACGCAGTATTTT. This sequence encodes CASSPVGQGEPDTQYF.